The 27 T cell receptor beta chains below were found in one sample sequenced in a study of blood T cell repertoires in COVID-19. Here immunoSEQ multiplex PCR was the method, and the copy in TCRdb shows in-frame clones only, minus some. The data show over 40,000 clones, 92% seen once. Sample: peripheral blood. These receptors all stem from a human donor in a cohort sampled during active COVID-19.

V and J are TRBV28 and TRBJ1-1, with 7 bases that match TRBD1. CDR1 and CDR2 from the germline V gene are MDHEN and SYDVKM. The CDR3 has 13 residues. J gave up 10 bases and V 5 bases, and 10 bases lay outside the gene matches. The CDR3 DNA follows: TGTGCCAGCAGTACTGGGACAGTTCGAAGAGCTTTCTTT. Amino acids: CASSTGTVRRAFF.

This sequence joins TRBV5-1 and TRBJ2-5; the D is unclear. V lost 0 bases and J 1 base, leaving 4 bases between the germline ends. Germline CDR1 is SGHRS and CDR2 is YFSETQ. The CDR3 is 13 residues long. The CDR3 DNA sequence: TGCGCCAGCAGCTTGGCTATCCAAGAGACCCAGTACTTC. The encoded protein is CASSLAIQETQYF.

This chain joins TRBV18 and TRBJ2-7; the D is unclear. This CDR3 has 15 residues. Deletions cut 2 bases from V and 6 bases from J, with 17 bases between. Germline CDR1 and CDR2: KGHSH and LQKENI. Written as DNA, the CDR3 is TGTGCCAGCTCACCAAATACCGGGTACAATGGCGAGCAGTACTTC. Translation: CASSPNTGYNGEQYF.

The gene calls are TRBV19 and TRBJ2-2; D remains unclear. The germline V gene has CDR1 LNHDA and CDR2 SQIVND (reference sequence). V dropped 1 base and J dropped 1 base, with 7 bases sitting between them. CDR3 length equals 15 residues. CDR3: CASSIGTENTGELFF. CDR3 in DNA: TGTGCCAGTAGTATAGGTACAGAGAACACCGGGGAGCTGTTTTTT.

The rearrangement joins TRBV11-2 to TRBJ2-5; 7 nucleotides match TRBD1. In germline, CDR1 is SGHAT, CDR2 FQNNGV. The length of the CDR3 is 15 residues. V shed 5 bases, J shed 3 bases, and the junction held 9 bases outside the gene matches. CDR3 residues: CASSPIGTVKETQYF. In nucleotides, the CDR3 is TGTGCCAGCAGCCCGATAGGGACAGTCAAAGAGACCCAGTACTTC.

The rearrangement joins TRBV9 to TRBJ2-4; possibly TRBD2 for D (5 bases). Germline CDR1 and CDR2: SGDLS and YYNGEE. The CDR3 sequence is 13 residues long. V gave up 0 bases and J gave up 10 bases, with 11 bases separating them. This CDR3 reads CASSVGPSGIQYF. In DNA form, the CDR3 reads TGTGCCAGCAGCGTAGGCCCGTCGGGGATTCAGTACTTC.

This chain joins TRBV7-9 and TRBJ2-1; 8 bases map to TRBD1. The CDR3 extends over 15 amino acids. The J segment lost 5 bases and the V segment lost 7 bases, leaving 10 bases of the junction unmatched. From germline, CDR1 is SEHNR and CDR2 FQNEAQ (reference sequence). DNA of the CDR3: TGTGCCAGCACTCGAGGACAGGGTTGGCACAATGAGCAGTTCTTC. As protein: CASTRGQGWHNEQFF.

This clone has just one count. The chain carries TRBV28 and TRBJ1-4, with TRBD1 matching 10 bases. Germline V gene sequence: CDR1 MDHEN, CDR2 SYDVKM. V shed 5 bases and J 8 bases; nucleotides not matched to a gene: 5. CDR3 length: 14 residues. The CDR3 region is CASSPTGGVEKLFF. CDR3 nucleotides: TGTGCCAGCAGTCCGACAGGGGGCGTCGAAAAACTGTTTTTT.

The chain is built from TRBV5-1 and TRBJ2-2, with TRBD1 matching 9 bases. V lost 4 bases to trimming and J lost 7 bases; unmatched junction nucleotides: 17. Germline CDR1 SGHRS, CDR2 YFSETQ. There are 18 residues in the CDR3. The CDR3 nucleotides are TGCGCCAGCAGCCTAGGCTTACAGGGGGCGACCCTTGGCGGGGAGCTGTTTTTT. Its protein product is CASSLGLQGATLGGELFF.

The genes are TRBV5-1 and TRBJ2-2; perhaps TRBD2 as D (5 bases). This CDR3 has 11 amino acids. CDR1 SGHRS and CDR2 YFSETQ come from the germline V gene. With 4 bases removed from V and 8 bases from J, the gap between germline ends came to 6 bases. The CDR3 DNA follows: TGCGCCAGCAGCCCGGGAGGGGAGCTGTTTTTT. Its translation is CASSPGGELFF.

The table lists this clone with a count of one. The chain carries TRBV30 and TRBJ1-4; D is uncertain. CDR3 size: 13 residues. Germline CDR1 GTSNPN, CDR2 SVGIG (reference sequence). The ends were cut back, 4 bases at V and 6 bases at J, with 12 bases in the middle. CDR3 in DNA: TGTGCCTGGAATGAGAGGAGGGATGAAAAACTGTTTTTT. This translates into CAWNERRDEKLFF.

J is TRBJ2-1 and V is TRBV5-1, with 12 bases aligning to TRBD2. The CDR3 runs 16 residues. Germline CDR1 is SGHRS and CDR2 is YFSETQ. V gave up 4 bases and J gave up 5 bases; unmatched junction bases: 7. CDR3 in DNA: TGCGCCAGCAGCAGCAGGACTAGCGGGATAGACAATGAGCAGTTCTTC. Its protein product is CASSSRTSGIDNEQFF.

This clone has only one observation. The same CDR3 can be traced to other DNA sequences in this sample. For the CDR3, the DNA is TGTGCCAGCAAAACAGGTTCCTACGAGCAGTACTTC. Translating gives CASKTGSYEQYF. The chain couples TRBV12-3 or TRBV12-4 to TRBJ2-7; D might be TRBD1 (5 bases). V was trimmed by 7 bases and J by 1 base, leaving 8 bases between them. This CDR3 contains 12 residues.

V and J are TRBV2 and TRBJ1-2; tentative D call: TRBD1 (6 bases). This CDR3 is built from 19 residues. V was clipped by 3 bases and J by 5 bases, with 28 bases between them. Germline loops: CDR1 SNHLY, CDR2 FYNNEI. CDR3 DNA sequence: TGTGCCAGCAGTGAGGGTCCCCCCAGGGGAGGGTGGCCCTCATATGGCTACACCTTC. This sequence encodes CASSEGPPRGGWPSYGYTF.

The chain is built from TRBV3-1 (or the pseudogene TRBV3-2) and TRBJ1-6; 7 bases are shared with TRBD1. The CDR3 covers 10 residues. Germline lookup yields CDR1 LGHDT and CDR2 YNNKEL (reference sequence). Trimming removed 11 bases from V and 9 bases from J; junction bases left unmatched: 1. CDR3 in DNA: TGTGCCGCAGGGGGTTCACCCCTCCACTTT. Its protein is CAAGGSPLHF.

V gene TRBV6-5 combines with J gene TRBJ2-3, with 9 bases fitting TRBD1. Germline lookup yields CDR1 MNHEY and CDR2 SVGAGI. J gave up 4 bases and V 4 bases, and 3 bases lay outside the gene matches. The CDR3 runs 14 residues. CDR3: CASSLGQGPDTQYF. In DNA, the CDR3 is TGTGCCAGCAGTTTAGGACAGGGGCCAGATACGCAGTATTTT.

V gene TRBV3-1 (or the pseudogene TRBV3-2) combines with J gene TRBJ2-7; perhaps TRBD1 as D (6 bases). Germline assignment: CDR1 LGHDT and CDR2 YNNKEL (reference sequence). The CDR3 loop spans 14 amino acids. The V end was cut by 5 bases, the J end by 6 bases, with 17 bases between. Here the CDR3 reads CASSSQGLLSEQYF. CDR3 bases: TGTGCCAGCAGCTCACAGGGCCTTCTGAGCGAGCAGTACTTC.

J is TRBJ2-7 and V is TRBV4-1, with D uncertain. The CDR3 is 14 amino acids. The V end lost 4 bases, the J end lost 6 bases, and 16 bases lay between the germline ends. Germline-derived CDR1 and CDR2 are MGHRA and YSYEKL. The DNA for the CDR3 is TGCGCCAGCAGCCGCCCTCAGGAAACAGCCGAGCAGTACTTC. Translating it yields CASSRPQETAEQYF.

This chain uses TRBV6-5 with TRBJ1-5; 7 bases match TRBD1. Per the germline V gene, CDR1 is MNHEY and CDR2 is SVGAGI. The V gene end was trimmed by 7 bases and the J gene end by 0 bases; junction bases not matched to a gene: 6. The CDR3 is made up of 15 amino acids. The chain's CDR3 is CASKTTGFSNQPQHF. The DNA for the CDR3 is TGTGCCAGCAAGACGACAGGGTTTAGCAATCAGCCCCAGCATTTT.

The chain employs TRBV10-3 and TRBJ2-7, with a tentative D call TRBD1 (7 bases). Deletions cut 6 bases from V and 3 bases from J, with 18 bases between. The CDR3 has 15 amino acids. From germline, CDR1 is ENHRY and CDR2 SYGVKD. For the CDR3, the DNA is TGTGCCATCAGCACTGGGGGGACAGCTGACTACGAGCAGTACTTC. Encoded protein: CAISTGGTADYEQYF.

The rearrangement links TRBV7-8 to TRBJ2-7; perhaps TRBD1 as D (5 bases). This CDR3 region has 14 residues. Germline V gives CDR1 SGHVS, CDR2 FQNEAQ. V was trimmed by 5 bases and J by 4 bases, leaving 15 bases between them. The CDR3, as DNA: TGTGCCAGCAGCCTCAGTCGACAGAATTACGAGCAGTACTTC. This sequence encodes CASSLSRQNYEQYF.

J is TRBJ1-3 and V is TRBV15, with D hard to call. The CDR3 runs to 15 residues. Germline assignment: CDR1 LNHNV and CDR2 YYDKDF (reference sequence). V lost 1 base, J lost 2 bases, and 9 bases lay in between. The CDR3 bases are TGTGCCACCAGCAGAGTCCCTGGCACTGGAAACACCATATATTTT. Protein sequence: CATSRVPGTGNTIYF.

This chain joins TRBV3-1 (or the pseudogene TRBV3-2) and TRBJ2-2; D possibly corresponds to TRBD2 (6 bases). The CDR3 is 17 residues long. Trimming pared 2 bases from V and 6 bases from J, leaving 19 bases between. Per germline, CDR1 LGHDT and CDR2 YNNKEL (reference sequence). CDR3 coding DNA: TGTGCCAGCAGCCAATTTGGGACTGTAAACATCCCCGGGGAGCTGTTTTTT. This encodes CASSQFGTVNIPGELFF.

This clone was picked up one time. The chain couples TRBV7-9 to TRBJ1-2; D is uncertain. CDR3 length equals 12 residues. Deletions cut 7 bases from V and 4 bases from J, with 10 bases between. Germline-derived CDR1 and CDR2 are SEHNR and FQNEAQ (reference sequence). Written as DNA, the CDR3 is TGTGCCAGCACCACGGTCGGCTATGGCTACACCTTC. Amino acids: CASTTVGYGYTF.

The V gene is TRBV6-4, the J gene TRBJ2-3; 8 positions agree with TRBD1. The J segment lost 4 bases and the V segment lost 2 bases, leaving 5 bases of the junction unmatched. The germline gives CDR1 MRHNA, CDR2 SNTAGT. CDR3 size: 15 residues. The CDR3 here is CASSDQGAEADTQYF. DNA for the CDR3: TGTGCCAGCAGTGACCAGGGGGCCGAGGCAGATACGCAGTATTTT.

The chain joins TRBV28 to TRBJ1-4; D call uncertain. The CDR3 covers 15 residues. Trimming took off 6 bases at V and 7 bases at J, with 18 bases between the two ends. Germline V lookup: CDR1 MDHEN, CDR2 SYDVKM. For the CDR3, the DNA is TGTGCCAGCAGCCCCTTGGCGGGTGTTGGTGAAAAACTGTTTTTT. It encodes CASSPLAGVGEKLFF.

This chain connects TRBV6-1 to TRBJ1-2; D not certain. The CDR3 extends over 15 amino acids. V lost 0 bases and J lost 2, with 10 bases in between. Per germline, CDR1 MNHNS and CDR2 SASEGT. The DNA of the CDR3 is TGTGCCAGCAGTGAAGCGAAGGTACAGAACTATGGCTACACCTTC. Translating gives CASSEAKVQNYGYTF.